The following is a T cell receptor beta chain sequence with its context. This sample was taken from a study of cytomegalovirus exposure and HLA in healthy donors. The germline V and J ends were trimmed by 5 bases and 4 bases, with 18 bases remaining between them. CDR1 and CDR2 (germline): SGHRS, YFSETQ. The CDR3 loop spans 15 amino acids. Both 60 Vbeta primers and 13 Jbeta primers went into the PCR. Generated by immunoSEQ multiplex PCR, the TCRdb table keeps only in-frame clones and is missing some. The table shows about 140,000 clones, with approximately 76% occurring only once. This TCR was sampled from a man aged 40-55 years in good health and CMV-seronegative. This rearrangement joins TRBV5-1 to TRBJ2-5; maybe TRBD1 (7 bases). Source material: PBMCs. CDR3 in amino acids: CASRPRGDRGETQYF. The CDR3 nucleotides read TGCGCCAGCAGGCCCAGGGGGGATCGCGGAGAGACCCAGTACTTC.